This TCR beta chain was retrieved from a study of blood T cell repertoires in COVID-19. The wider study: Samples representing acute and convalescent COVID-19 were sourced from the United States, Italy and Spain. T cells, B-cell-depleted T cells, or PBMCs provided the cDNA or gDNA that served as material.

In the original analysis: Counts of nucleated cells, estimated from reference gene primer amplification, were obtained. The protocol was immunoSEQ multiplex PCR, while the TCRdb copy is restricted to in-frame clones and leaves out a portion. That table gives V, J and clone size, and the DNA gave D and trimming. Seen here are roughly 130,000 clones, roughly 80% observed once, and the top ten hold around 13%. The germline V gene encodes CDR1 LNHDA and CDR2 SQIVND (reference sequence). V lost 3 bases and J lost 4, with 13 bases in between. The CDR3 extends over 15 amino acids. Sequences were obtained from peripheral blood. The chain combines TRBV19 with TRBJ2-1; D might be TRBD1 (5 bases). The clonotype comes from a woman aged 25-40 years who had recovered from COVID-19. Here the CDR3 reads CASSISREGYNEQFF. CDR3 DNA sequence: TGTGCCAGTAGTATTAGCAGGGAAGGGTACAATGAGCAGTTCTTC.